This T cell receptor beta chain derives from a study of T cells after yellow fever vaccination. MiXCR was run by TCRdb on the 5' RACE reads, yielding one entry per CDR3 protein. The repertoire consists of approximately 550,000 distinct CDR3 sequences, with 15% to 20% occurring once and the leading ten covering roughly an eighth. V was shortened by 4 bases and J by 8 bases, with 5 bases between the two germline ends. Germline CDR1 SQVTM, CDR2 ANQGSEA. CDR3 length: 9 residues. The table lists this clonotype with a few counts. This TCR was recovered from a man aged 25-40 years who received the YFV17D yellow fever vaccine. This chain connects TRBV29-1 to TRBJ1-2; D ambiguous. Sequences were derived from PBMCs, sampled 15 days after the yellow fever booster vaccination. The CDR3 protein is CSVGAGYTF. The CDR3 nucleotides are TGCAGCGTTGGGGCCGGCTACACCTTC.